This T cell receptor beta chain was retrieved from a study of blood T cell repertoires in COVID-19 (dated by TCRdb to about 2020). General notes on the study: Samples covering the acute and convalescent phases of COVID-19 were provided by collaborators in the United States, Italy and Spain. The repertoires were released in a freely available public database meant as a resource for research on the immune response to SARS-CoV-2. Deeply sampled blood TCRbeta repertoires from subjects exposed to, actively infected with, or recovered from COVID-19 were included in the dataset. The material from the prospective study consisted of cDNA or gDNA derived from T cells, B-cell-depleted T cells, or PBMCs. Where HLA class I and class II types were available, the types were taken from metadata supplied by the sample provider, not from assay-based typing. Samples were obtained from the ongoing ImmuneRACE study (first 160 participants) and from approximately 1,200 subjects provided by 6 global collaborators. Nearly every sample came with metadata listing a de-identified subject ID, COVID-19 status, age in years and sex. Overall study outcomes, separate from this receptor: How much clinical and demographic metadata was included differed by source and by participant, and the metadata was provided uncurated.

At one collaborating source in Seattle, patients were enrolled during active infection and were followed longitudinally through the course of disease. Collaborating institutions collected whole blood in K2EDTA tubes following their own protocols. For TCRbeta analysis, collaborators shipped samples as frozen whole blood, isolated PBMCs, or DNA extracted from either of those sample types. CDR1 and CDR2, per the germline V gene, are SGDLS and YYNGEE. The CDR3, cysteine through phenylalanine, is 14 amino acids long. Only CDR3 DNA is held: 42 bases, read in frame from base 1. Cut back by 1 base and 2 bases, the V and J ends lie 8 bases apart. TCRbeta CDR3 regions were amplified from genomic DNA using the immunoSEQ Assay, a bias-controlled multiplex PCR. As for the authors' bioinformatics: Within the assay, amplification of reference gene primers was used to estimate how many nucleated cells each sample contained. Sequence reads were collapsed and filtered to measure the absolute abundance of every unique TCRbeta CDR3 rearrangement. For each sample, productive Simpson clonality was calculated as the square root of Simpson's diversity index over productive rearrangements. What TCRdb holds here is the immuneACCESS table cut down to in-frame rearrangements. Part of the clones is not present; checked against another copy, under half of the missing clones reflect an unresolved V gene, and the others are unexplained. The DNA was the basis for D and trimming; V, J and clone size are from that table. Recorded for this sample are about 210,000 clones; roughly 80% of them occurred a single time. Approximately 8% of the sample lies in the top ten.

On this clone: Its antigen remains undetermined. Base qualities are missing; no much larger clone stands one base away.

Sequencing input: peripheral blood. The sequence is built from TRBV9 and TRBJ2-3; there is no confident call for the D gene. This receptor was obtained from an older woman with COVID-19, enrolled during active disease. The CDR3 region reads CASSVTTLTDTQYF. In nucleotide form, the sequence is TGTGCCAGCAGCGTAACTACCCTCACAGATACGCAGTATTTT.